This T cell receptor beta chain was retrieved from a study of blood T cells in healthy people across ages. CDR1 and CDR2 (germline): SGHKS, YYEKEE (reference sequence). This CDR3 region has 12 residues. V was cut by 6 bases and J by 3 bases, with 10 bases left in between. Using a J-beta primer mix together with a sample-barcoded 5' primer, a second PCR was run for roughly 6 to 11 cycles. In TCRdb, the 5' RACE reads were re-called with MiXCR into one record per CDR3 protein. In the table there are approximately 490,000 distinct CDR3 sequences, less than 25% of which are singletons. The data also belong to a second study, concerning T cells of mothers and their children.

The sample consisted of blood. This TCR was sampled from a boy aged 5 to 17 in good health. V gene TRBV5-5 combines with J gene TRBJ2-7, with D perhaps matching TRBD2 (5 bases). CDR3 sequence reads: CASTFEGYEQYF. CDR3 nucleotides: TGTGCCAGCACCTTTGAGGGCTACGAGCAGTACTTC.